This T cell receptor (beta chain) was identified in a study of cytomegalovirus exposure and HLA in healthy donors. PCR used 60 Vbeta primers and 13 Jbeta primers. Here immunoSEQ multiplex PCR was the method, and the copy in TCRdb shows in-frame clones only, minus some. Here the sample spans more than 95,000 clones, roughly 83% being singletons. Remarks on this clone: Its target is unknown.

The CDR3 extends over 17 amino acids. Study results and limitations: Donors were assumed by presence/absence analyses to have roughly uniform sequencing depth. Researchers reported from a later analysis that most CMV-associated TCR beta chains appeared HLA-restricted. Several top significant clusters appeared, in a later analysis, to be linked to common viral pathogens.

The sequencing input was PBMCs. The chain uses TRBV12-2 and TRBJ2-5; the table's D gene call, TRBD2, was not cross checked with the DNA. TRBV12-2 is flagged as a pseudogene. The sequence was obtained from a man aged 25 to 40 in good health and CMV-seropositive. The CDR3 nucleotides are TGTGCAAGTCGCCTGCCGCCTTTGCGGGGGTGCCAAGAGACCCAGTACTTC. It specifies CASRLPPLRGCQETQYF.